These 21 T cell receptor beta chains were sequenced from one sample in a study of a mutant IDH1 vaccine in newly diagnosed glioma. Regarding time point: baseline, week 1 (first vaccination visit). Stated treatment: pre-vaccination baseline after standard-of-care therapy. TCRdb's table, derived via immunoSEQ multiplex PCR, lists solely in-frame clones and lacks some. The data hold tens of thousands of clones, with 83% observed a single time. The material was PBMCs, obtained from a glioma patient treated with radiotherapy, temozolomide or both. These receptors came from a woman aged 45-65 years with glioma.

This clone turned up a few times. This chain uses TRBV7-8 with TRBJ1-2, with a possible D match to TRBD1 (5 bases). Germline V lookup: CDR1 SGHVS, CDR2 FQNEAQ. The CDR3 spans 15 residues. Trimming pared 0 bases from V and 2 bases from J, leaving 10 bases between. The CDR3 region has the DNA TGTGCCAGCAGCTTAGCTGGGGGGACCAACTATGGCTACACCTTC. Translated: CASSLAGGTNYGYTF.

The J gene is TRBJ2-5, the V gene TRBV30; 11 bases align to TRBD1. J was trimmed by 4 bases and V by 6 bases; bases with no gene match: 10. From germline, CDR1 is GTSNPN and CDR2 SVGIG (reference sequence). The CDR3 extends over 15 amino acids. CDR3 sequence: CACFYPGTGGETQYF. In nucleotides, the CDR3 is TGTGCCTGTTTTTATCCCGGGACAGGGGGAGAGACCCAGTACTTC.

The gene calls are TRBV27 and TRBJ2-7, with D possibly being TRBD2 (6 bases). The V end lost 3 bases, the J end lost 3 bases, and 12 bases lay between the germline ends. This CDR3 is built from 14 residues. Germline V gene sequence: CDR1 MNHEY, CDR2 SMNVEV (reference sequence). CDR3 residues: CASSLGRLNYEQYF. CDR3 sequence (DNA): TGTGCCAGCAGTTTGGGGAGGTTGAACTACGAGCAGTACTTC.

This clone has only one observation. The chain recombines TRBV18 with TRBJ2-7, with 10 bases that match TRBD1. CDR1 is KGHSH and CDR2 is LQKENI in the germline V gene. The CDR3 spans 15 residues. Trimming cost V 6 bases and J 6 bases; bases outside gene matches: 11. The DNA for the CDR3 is TGTGCCAGCTCCCCGGGACAGGGGACTACTAGCGAGCAGTACTTC. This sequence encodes CASSPGQGTTSEQYF. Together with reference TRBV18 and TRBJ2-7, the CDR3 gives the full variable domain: NAGVMQNPRHLVRRRGQEARLRCSPMKGHSHVYWYRQLPEEGLKFMVYLQKENIIDESGMPKERFSAEFPKEGPSILRIQQVVRGDSAAYFCASSPGQGTTSEQYFGPGTRLTVT.

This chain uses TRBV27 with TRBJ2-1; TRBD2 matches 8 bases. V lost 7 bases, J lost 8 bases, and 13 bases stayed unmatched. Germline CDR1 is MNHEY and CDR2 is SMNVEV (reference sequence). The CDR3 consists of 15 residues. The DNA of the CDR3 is TGTGCCAGCACCCCCCTTGCGGGGGGTAGAGATGAGCAGTTCTTC. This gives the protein CASTPLAGGRDEQFF.

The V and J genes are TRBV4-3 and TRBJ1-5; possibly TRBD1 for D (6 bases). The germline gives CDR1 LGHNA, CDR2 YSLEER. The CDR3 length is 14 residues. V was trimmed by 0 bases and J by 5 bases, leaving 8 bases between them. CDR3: CASSQDHRDQPQHF. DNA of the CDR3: TGCGCCAGCAGCCAAGATCACAGGGATCAGCCCCAGCATTTT.

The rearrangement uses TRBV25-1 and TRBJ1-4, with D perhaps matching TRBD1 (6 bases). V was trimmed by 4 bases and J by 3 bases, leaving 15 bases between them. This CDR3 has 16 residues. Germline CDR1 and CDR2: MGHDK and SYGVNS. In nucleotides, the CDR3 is TGTGCCAGCAGTGGCCTGTCGGGACAACCTAATGAAAAACTGTTTTTT. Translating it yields CASSGLSGQPNEKLFF.

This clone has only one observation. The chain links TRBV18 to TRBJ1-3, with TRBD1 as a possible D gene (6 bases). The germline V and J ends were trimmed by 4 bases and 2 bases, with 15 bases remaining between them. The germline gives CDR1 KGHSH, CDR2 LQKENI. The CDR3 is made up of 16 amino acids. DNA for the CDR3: TGTGCCAGCTCACGATTTGAAGGGGGAGCTGGAAACACCATATATTTT. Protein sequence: CASSRFEGGAGNTIYF.

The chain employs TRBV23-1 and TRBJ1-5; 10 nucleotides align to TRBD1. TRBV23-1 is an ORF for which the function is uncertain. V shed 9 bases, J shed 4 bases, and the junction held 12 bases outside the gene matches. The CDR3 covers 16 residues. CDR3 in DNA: TGCGCCAGACCACACCGGGACAGGGGAGTGAATCAGCCCCAGCATTTT. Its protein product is CARPHRDRGVNQPQHF.

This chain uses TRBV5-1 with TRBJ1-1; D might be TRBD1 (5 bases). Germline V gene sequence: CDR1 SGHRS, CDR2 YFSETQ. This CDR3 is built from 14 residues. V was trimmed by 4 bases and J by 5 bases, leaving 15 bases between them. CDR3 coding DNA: TGCGCCAGCAGCCAAAGCCAGGGATTAACTGAAGCTTTCTTT. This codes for CASSQSQGLTEAFF.

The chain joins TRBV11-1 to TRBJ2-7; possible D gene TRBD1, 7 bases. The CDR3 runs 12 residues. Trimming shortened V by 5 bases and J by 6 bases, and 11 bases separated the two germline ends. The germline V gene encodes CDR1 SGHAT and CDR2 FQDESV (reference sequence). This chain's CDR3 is CASSAQGGEQYF. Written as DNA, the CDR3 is TGTGCCAGCAGCGCCCAGGGGGGCGAGCAGTACTTC.

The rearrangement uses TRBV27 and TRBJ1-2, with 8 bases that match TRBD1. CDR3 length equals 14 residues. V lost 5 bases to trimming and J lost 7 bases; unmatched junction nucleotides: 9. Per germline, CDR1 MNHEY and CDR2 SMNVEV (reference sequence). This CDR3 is CASSVDRVNVGYTF. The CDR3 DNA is TGTGCCAGCAGTGTGGACAGGGTTAATGTTGGCTACACCTTC.

CDR3 loop: CASREGTASPLHF. The CDR3 nucleotides read TGTGCCAGCAGAGAAGGGACAGCTTCACCCCTCCACTTT. The chain carries TRBV7-2 and TRBJ1-6, with 7 bases identical to TRBD1. From germline, CDR1 is SGHTA and CDR2 FQGNSA. The CDR3 runs to 13 residues. Trimming took 6 bases from V and 9 from J; bases not matched to a gene: 5.

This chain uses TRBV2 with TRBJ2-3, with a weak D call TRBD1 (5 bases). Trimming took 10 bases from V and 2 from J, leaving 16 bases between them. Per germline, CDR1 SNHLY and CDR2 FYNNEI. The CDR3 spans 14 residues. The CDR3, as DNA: TGTGCCACCAGGCCCAGGGCCCTCACAGATACGCAGTATTTT. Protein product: CATRPRALTDTQYF.

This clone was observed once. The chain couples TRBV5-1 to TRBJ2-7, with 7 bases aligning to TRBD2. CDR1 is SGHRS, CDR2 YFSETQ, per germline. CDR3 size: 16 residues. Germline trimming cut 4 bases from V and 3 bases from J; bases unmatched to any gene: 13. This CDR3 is CASSPTGTTSFYEQYF. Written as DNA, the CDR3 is TGCGCCAGCAGCCCGACCGGGACTACCAGTTTCTACGAGCAGTACTTC.

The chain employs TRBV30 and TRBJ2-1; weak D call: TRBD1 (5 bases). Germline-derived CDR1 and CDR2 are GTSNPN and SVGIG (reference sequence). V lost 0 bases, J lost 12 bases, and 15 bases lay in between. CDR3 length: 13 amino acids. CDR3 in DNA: TGTGCCTGGAGTGTCCAAGGGGTAGGTAGGCAGTTCTTC. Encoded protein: CAWSVQGVGRQFF.

Here the CDR3 DNA reads TGTGCCAGCAGTTACTCGACAGGGGGCGCAGAAGATACGCAGTATTTT. This sequence encodes CASSYSTGGAEDTQYF. The rearrangement joins TRBV6-5 to TRBJ2-3; 10 nucleotides align to TRBD1. Germline loops: CDR1 MNHEY, CDR2 SVGAGI. Unmatched junction bases numbered 5, after V lost 0 bases and J lost 5 bases. The CDR3 length is 16 residues.

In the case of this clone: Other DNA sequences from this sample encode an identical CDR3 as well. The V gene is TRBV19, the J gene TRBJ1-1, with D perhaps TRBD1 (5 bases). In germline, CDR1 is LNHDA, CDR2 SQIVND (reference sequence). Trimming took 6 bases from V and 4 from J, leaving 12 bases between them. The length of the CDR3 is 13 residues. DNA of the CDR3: TGTGCCAGTAGCTCCGGTGGGGGCACTGAAGCTTTCTTT. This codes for CASSSGGGTEAFF.

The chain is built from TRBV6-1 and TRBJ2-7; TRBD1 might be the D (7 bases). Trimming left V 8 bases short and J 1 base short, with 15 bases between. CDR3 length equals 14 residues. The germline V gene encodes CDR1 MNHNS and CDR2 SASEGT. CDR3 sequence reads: CASGGTVVSYEQYF. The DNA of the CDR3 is TGTGCCAGCGGGGGGACAGTAGTATCCTACGAGCAGTACTTC.

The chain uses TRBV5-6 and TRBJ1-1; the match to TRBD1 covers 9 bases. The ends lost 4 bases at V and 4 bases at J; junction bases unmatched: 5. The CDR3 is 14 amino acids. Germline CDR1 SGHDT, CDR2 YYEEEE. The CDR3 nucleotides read TGTGCCAGCAGCCACGGACAGGGGACCACTGAAGCTTTCTTT. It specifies CASSHGQGTTEAFF.

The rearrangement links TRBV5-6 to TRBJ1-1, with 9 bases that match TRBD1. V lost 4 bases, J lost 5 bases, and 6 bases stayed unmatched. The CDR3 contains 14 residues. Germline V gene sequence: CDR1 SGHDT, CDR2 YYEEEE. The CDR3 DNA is TGTGCCAGCAGCATGGGACAGGGAGGTACTGAAGCTTTCTTT. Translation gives CASSMGQGGTEAFF.